Each of the 28 T cell receptor beta chains below was sequenced from the same sample in a study of OX40 agonist ivuxolimab in advanced cancers. TCRdb's table, derived via immunoSEQ multiplex PCR, lists solely in-frame clones and lacks some. The data contain over 65,000 clones, around 84% of them singletons. The specimen was CD4+ or CD8+ T cells sorted from blood, collected in a trial of the OX40 agonist ivuxolimab. These receptors were taken from an adult with an advanced solid tumor such as melanoma, head and neck, liver or kidney cancer.

J is TRBJ2-3 and V is TRBV11-2; D not certain. Germline V gene data show CDR1 as SGHAT and CDR2 as FQNNGV. V gave up 0 bases and J gave up 2 bases, with 9 bases separating them. The CDR3 spans 15 residues. CDR3 in DNA: TGTGCCAGCAGCTTAGAAGGGCGAGACACAGATACGCAGTATTTT. It yields the protein CASSLEGRDTDTQYF.

The genes are TRBV5-1 and TRBJ2-3, with TRBD2 matching 7 bases. The CDR3 length is 15 residues. Trimming removed 4 bases from V and 0 bases from J; junction bases left unmatched: 5. CDR1 and CDR2 from the germline V gene are SGHRS and YFSETQ. The DNA of the CDR3 is TGCGCCAGCAGCAGCGGGGTTACTAGCACAGATACGCAGTATTTT. Translation gives CASSSGVTSTDTQYF.

The chain recombines TRBV5-6 with TRBJ1-2, with D possibly matching TRBD1 (5 bases). V dropped 5 bases and J dropped 7 bases, with 12 bases sitting between them. The CDR3 loop spans 12 amino acids. Germline lookup yields CDR1 SGHDT and CDR2 YYEEEE. The chain's CDR3 is CASRALRGGYTF. The CDR3 nucleotides read TGTGCCAGCAGGGCTTTGAGGGGTGGCTACACCTTC. The full variable domain, its missing parts supplied by reference TRBV5-6 and TRBJ1-2, is DAGVTQSPTHLIKTRGQQVTLRCSPKSGHDTVSWYQQALGQGPQFIFQYYEEEERQRGNFPDRFSGHQFPNYSSELNVNALLLGDSALYLCASRALRGGYTFGSGTRLTVV.

J is TRBJ2-2 and V is TRBV2; D not resolved. Germline CDR1 SNHLY, CDR2 FYNNEI. The CDR3 has 14 residues. V was pared by 3 bases and J by 3 bases, with 8 bases between. The CDR3 bases are TGTGCCAGCAGTGACTGGATCCACACCGGGGAGCTGTTTTTT. Amino acid sequence: CASSDWIHTGELFF.

The J gene is TRBJ2-2, the V gene TRBV5-1; the match to TRBD1 covers 8 bases. This CDR3 is built from 15 residues. Trimming at V came to 4 bases and at J to 4 bases, leaving 6 bases not matched to a gene. Germline values: CDR1 SGHRS, CDR2 YFSETQ. CDR3 amino acids: CASSARQGSTGELFF. CDR3 nucleotide sequence: TGCGCCAGCAGCGCGAGACAGGGGTCCACCGGGGAGCTGTTTTTT.

DNA of the CDR3: TGTGCCAGCAGTGAACCTCGGTCTGGGGCCAACGTCCTGACTTTC. Translated, it gives CASSEPRSGANVLTF. The chain has TRBV6-1 and TRBJ2-6; D remains ambiguous. Germline V gene sequence: CDR1 MNHNS, CDR2 SASEGT. Trimming removed 2 bases from V and 1 base from J, with 6 bases in between. The length of the CDR3 is 15 residues.

The genes are TRBV5-5 and TRBJ2-7; D is unresolved. V was pared by 0 bases and J by 0 bases, with 13 bases between. Germline loops: CDR1 SGHKS, CDR2 YYEKEE (reference sequence). The CDR3 has 16 residues. The CDR3 region is CASSLGQALFSYEQYF. In DNA, the CDR3 is TGTGCCAGCAGCTTGGGCCAGGCCCTTTTCTCCTACGAGCAGTACTTC.

This chain uses TRBV7-2 with TRBJ1-1; 8 bases are a match to TRBD1. Germline V gene sequence: CDR1 SGHTA, CDR2 FQGNSA. J was trimmed by 3 bases and V by 3 bases; bases with no gene match: 0. The CDR3 sequence is 13 residues long. DNA of the CDR3: TGTGCCAGCAGCTTGACAGGGGACACTGAAGCTTTCTTT. Its translation: CASSLTGDTEAFF.

The chain links TRBV27 to TRBJ1-1; D might be TRBD1 (5 bases). The V end lost 6 bases, the J end lost 4 bases, and 15 bases lay between the germline ends. Germline V gene sequence: CDR1 MNHEY, CDR2 SMNVEV (reference sequence). This CDR3 spans 14 amino acids. CDR3 nucleotide sequence: TGTGCCAGCAGCTTTAAGGTCGACAGCACTGAAGCTTTCTTT. Translated: CASSFKVDSTEAFF.

In DNA form, the CDR3 reads TGTGCCAGCAGCCAGCTAATCGGGGCTAATGAAAAACTGTTTTTT. Its protein product is CASSQLIGANEKLFF. V and J are TRBV14 and TRBJ1-4; D remains ambiguous. Trimming pared 3 bases from V and 3 bases from J, leaving 11 bases between. This CDR3 spans 15 amino acids. Per germline, CDR1 SGHDN and CDR2 FVKESK.

The V gene is TRBV6-1, the J gene TRBJ2-3; no firm D call. Per germline, CDR1 MNHNS and CDR2 SASEGT. The CDR3 is 12 residues long. Deletions cut 3 bases from V and 5 bases from J, with 6 bases between. The CDR3 sequence: CASSDIVDTQYF. The CDR3 region has the DNA TGTGCCAGCAGTGATATAGTAGATACGCAGTATTTT.

The J gene is TRBJ2-1, the V gene TRBV7-2; 8 nucleotides align to TRBD2. The CDR3 is 16 residues long. Germline lookup yields CDR1 SGHTA and CDR2 FQGNSA. V lost 3 bases and J lost 0; bases outside the gene matches: 4. CDR3 loop: CASSFAGTSSYNEQFF. As DNA, the CDR3 is TGTGCCAGCAGCTTCGCCGGGACTAGCTCCTACAATGAGCAGTTCTTC.

J is TRBJ1-5 and V is TRBV6-5, with 7 bases identical to TRBD1. Looked up from germline, CDR1 is MNHEY and CDR2 is SVGAGI. Trimming took 0 bases from V and 6 from J; bases not matched to a gene: 8. This CDR3 has 16 amino acids. The CDR3 loop reads CASSYSFTGEGQPQHF. As DNA, the CDR3 is TGTGCCAGCAGTTACTCGTTCACAGGGGAGGGTCAGCCCCAGCATTTT.

The chain couples TRBV9 to TRBJ1-1; 8 bases fit TRBD1. CDR1 SGDLS and CDR2 YYNGEE come from the germline V gene. The CDR3 has 15 residues. The trim removed 4 bases at V and 1 base at J, leaving 6 bases unmatched. For the CDR3, the DNA is TGTGCCAGCAGCCCCCGGACAGGGAGGAACACTGAAGCTTTCTTT. Residues: CASSPRTGRNTEAFF.

V and J are TRBV6-5 and TRBJ1-2; D is ambiguous. There are 11 residues in the CDR3. V was trimmed by 4 bases and J by 8 bases, leaving 8 bases between them. The germline CDR1 and CDR2 sequences are MNHEY and SVGAGI. The CDR3 sequence: CASSSGRGYTF. The CDR3 bases are TGTGCCAGCAGTTCCGGACGGGGCTACACCTTC.

The chain couples TRBV7-6 to TRBJ2-6, with D maybe TRBD2 (5 bases). Trimming removed 5 bases at V and 7 bases at J, with 9 bases between. The germline gives CDR1 SGHVS, CDR2 FNYEAQ. The CDR3 spans 13 residues. The CDR3, as DNA: TGTGCCAGCAGCCCCGGGAAAGCCAACGTCCTGACTTTC. It specifies CASSPGKANVLTF. Drawing the rest from reference TRBV7-6 and TRBJ2-6, the complete variable domain is GAGVSQSPRYKVTKRGQDVALRCDPISGHVSLYWYRQALGQGPEFLTYFNYEAQQDKSGLPNDRFSAERPEGSISTLTIQRTEQRDSAMYRCASSPGKANVLTFGAGSRLTVL.

This clone has a handful of counts. This chain connects TRBV5-6 to TRBJ2-3, with TRBD1 as a possible D gene (5 bases). CDR1 is SGHDT and CDR2 is YYEEEE in the germline V gene. CDR3 length equals 15 residues. Trimming took off 0 bases at V and 9 bases at J, with 17 bases between the two ends. CDR3 sequence reads: CASSLAQAYAGTQYF. In DNA form, the CDR3 reads TGTGCCAGCAGCTTGGCACAGGCCTATGCAGGAACGCAGTATTTT.

This chain connects TRBV6-6 to TRBJ2-7; 8 nucleotides align to TRBD1. J was trimmed by 10 bases and V by 10 bases; bases with no gene match: 9. This CDR3 spans 11 amino acids. Germline assignment: CDR1 MNHNY and CDR2 SVGAGI (reference sequence). This chain's CDR3 is CATLGRGHQYF. The CDR3, as DNA: TGTGCCACCCTCGGCAGGGGGCATCAGTACTTC.

The chain recombines TRBV6-6 with TRBJ2-3; tentative D call: TRBD1 (6 bases). The V gene's germline CDR1 is MNHNY and CDR2 SVGAGI (reference sequence). The CDR3 is 14 residues long. Between the trimmed V and J ends, which lost 10 bases and 1 base, there was a span of 15 bases. CDR3 sequence reads: CAIAQGHRTDTQYF. CDR3 bases: TGTGCCATAGCGCAGGGGCACCGCACAGATACGCAGTATTTT.

CDR3 region: CASSRQGGETQYF. The CDR3 DNA reads TGCGCCAGCAGCAGACAGGGTGGAGAGACCCAGTACTTC. The rearrangement joins TRBV10-2 to TRBJ2-5; TRBD1 matches at 7 bases. The CDR3 spans 13 residues. The germline V gene encodes CDR1 WSHSY and CDR2 SAAADI. The ends lost 6 bases at V and 4 bases at J; junction bases unmatched: 5.

The chain combines TRBV7-9 with TRBJ2-5, with D maybe TRBD2 (7 bases). This CDR3 has 18 residues. Germline assignment: CDR1 SEHNR and CDR2 FQNEAQ (reference sequence). V dropped 6 bases and J dropped 5 bases, with 28 bases sitting between them. In DNA form, the CDR3 reads TGTGCCAGCAGTGAAGCTGGGGGGGCTACGGTGCGGTGGGAGACCCAGTACTTC. This encodes CASSEAGGATVRWETQYF.

The chain links TRBV27 to TRBJ2-3; D call uncertain. CDR3 length equals 16 residues. Germline assignment: CDR1 MNHEY and CDR2 SMNVEV (reference sequence). V was trimmed by 3 bases and J by 2 bases, leaving 15 bases between them. For the CDR3, the DNA is TGTGCCAGCAGTTTTCGTGGGATACCCGCCACAGATACGCAGTATTTT. Encoded protein: CASSFRGIPATDTQYF.

J is TRBJ1-1 and V is TRBV5-5; D may be TRBD1 (5 bases). The CDR3 is 14 amino acids. Trimming shortened V by 1 base and J by 0 bases, and 7 bases separated the two germline ends. Germline V gene data show CDR1 as SGHKS and CDR2 as YYEKEE (reference sequence). CDR3 sequence: CASSLRQMNTEAFF. The CDR3 DNA reads TGTGCCAGCAGCTTGAGACAGATGAACACTGAAGCTTTCTTT. Filled out from reference TRBV5-5 and TRBJ1-1, the complete variable domain reads DAGVTQSPTHLIKTRGQQVTLRCSPISGHKSVSWYQQVLGQGPQFIFQYYEKEERGRGNFPDRFSARQFPNYSSELNVNALLLGDSALYLCASSLRQMNTEAFFGQGTRLTVV.

The chain links TRBV7-3 to TRBJ2-7; no clear D gene. CDR3 length: 11 residues. V was clipped by 6 bases and J by 7 bases, with 10 bases between them. Germline assignment: CDR1 SGHTA and CDR2 FQGTGA. The CDR3 sequence is CASSRWWEQYF. As DNA, the CDR3 is TGTGCCAGCAGTCGGTGGTGGGAGCAGTACTTC.

The chain links TRBV6-6 to TRBJ1-2, with D uncertain. V was trimmed by 5 bases and J by 5 bases, leaving 9 bases between them. The CDR3 length is 12 residues. Looked up from germline, CDR1 is MNHNY and CDR2 is SVGAGI (reference sequence). The CDR3 is CASSASSYGYTF. The CDR3 DNA reads as TGTGCCAGCAGTGCCAGTTCATATGGCTACACCTTC.

Only a few counts were recorded for this clone. This sequence joins TRBV5-4 and TRBJ2-5; D is uncertain. Germline assignment: CDR1 SGHNT and CDR2 YYREEE (reference sequence). This CDR3 has 12 residues. V lost 5 bases to trimming and J lost 4 bases, with 9 bases between them. The DNA of the CDR3 is TGTGCCAGCAGTTTGTGGGCAGAGACCCAGTACTTC. The encoded protein is CASSLWAETQYF.

The V call is TRBV4-2, the J call TRBJ2-5, with a tentative D call TRBD2 (6 bases). V was clipped by 3 bases and J by 1 base, with 9 bases between them. The CDR3 length is 14 residues. CDR1 and CDR2 (germline): LGHNA, YNFKEQ. CDR3: CASSHAGSQETQYF. For the CDR3, the DNA is TGTGCCAGCAGCCATGCCGGGAGCCAAGAGACCCAGTACTTC.

This clone was picked up one time. The chain has TRBV7-9 and TRBJ2-7; perhaps TRBD1 as D (5 bases). Germline values: CDR1 SEHNR, CDR2 FQNEAQ (reference sequence). V lost 5 bases, J lost 3 bases, and 11 bases lay in between. CDR3 size: 13 residues. CDR3 in amino acids: CASSPDRDYEQYF. The CDR3 DNA reads as TGTGCCAGCAGCCCCGACAGAGACTACGAGCAGTACTTC.